These 28 T cell receptor beta chains were sequenced from one sample in a study of OX40 agonist ivuxolimab in advanced cancers. Only in-frame clones appear in the TCRdb table, and some are missing; sequencing was by immunoSEQ multiplex PCR. The data contain about 64,000 clones, 88% of them singletons. The material sequenced was CD4+ or CD8+ T cells sorted from blood, taken in a trial of the OX40 agonist ivuxolimab. Receptors originate from an adult with an advanced solid tumor such as melanoma, head and neck, liver or kidney cancer.

CDR3 amino acids: CASSEAPWESQPQHF. CDR3 bases: TGTGCCAGCAGTGAAGCGCCGTGGGAGAGTCAGCCCCAGCATTTT. This chain uses TRBV6-1 with TRBJ1-5, with no clear D. The CDR3 is made up of 15 amino acids. Between the trimmed V and J ends, which lost 0 bases and 6 bases, there was a span of 12 bases. Looked up from germline, CDR1 is MNHNS and CDR2 is SASEGT.

The chain couples TRBV7-9 to TRBJ1-1; 7 positions match TRBD1. The CDR3 spans 15 residues. Trimming took 5 bases from V and 0 from J; bases not matched to a gene: 6. The germline V gene has CDR1 SEHNR and CDR2 FQNEAQ (reference sequence). CDR3 in amino acids: CASSPAGTVNTEAFF. In nucleotides, the CDR3 is TGTGCCAGCAGCCCGGCCGGGACAGTGAACACTGAAGCTTTCTTT.

The chain combines TRBV6-5 with TRBJ1-6, with D possibly TRBD1 on 5 matching bases. The CDR3 sequence is 15 residues long. Trimming stripped 6 bases from V and 5 bases from J, with 14 bases between. Germline loops: CDR1 MNHEY, CDR2 SVGAGI. The CDR3 protein is CASRGGRPNNSPLHF. The CDR3 DNA reads TGTGCCAGCAGGGGGGGACGGCCAAATAATTCACCCCTCCACTTT.

The chain joins TRBV9 to TRBJ1-1; D uncertain. Germline V lookup: CDR1 SGDLS, CDR2 YYNGEE. Trimming cost V 4 bases and J 4 bases, with 11 bases left between them. The CDR3 runs 13 residues. CDR3 coding DNA: TGTGCCAGCAGCATATCGGGTAGCACTGAAGCTTTCTTT. Its translation is CASSISGSTEAFF.

The chain uses TRBV14 and TRBJ1-4, with a tentative D call TRBD1 (6 bases). CDR3 size: 16 residues. Germline CDR1 and CDR2: SGHDN and FVKESK. Trimming shortened V by 4 bases and J by 0 bases, and 12 bases separated the two germline ends. The CDR3 nucleotides read TGTGCCAGCAGCCTACTCGGACAGCCAACTAATGAAAAACTGTTTTTT. It translates to CASSLLGQPTNEKLFF.

A remark on this clone: It is unclear where the CDR3 begins or ends on the DNA, so no DNA is shown, and the CDR3 is as TCRdb lists it. The rearrangement links TRBV10-2 to TRBJ2-7; TRBD1, the table's D call, was not compared with the DNA. CDR1 is WSHSY and CDR2 is SAAADI in the germline V gene. Ends included, the CDR3 has 13 residues. The CDR3 sequence is CASRFGQGTMEYF.

This clone ranks as medium-sized. This chain links TRBV30 with TRBJ1-2; D might be TRBD1 (5 bases). The CDR3 contains 12 residues. Germline-derived CDR1 and CDR2 are GTSNPN and SVGIG (reference sequence). The V end lost 2 bases, the J end lost 2 bases, and 6 bases lay between the germline ends. CDR3 region: CAWSTGNYGYTF. CDR3 in DNA: TGTGCCTGGAGTACAGGAAACTATGGCTACACCTTC.

The V gene is TRBV27, the J gene TRBJ1-4; D is possibly TRBD1 (5 bases). CDR1 is MNHEY, CDR2 SMNVEV, per germline (reference sequence). The CDR3 extends over 15 amino acids. Trimming left V 1 base short and J 7 bases short, with 13 bases between. CDR3 sequence reads: CASSLWSGRVEKLFF. The CDR3 nucleotides read TGTGCCAGCAGTTTATGGTCAGGGAGGGTTGAAAAACTGTTTTTT.

V gene TRBV18 combines with J gene TRBJ1-1; D remains ambiguous. CDR3 length: 16 amino acids. Looked up from germline, CDR1 is KGHSH and CDR2 is LQKENI. Deletions cut 0 bases from V and 3 bases from J, with 14 bases between. The CDR3 DNA reads as TGTGCCAGCTCACCACCAGGCGTCCGGGCGGACACTGAAGCTTTCTTT. This codes for CASSPPGVRADTEAFF.

The chain employs TRBV11-2 and TRBJ1-3; no clear D gene. V was trimmed by 5 bases and J by 4 bases, leaving 6 bases between them. The CDR3 is 12 amino acids. Per germline, CDR1 SGHAT and CDR2 FQNNGV. DNA for the CDR3: TGTGCCAGCAGCGAGGGAGGAAACACCATATATTTT. Its translation is CASSEGGNTIYF.

In this sample, this clone turned up once. The chain is built from TRBV28 and TRBJ2-7, with D uncertain. Between the trimmed V and J ends, which lost 0 bases and 0 bases, there was a span of 6 bases. CDR1 MDHEN and CDR2 SYDVKM come from the germline V gene. The CDR3 runs 14 residues. The CDR3 loop is CASSLWGNSYEQYF. In nucleotides, the CDR3 is TGTGCCAGCAGTTTATGGGGCAACTCCTACGAGCAGTACTTC.

CDR3 region: CASSPFTSGSVHEQFF. The CDR3, as DNA: TGTGCCAGCTCACCATTCACTAGCGGGAGTGTTCATGAGCAGTTCTTC. The chain carries TRBV18 and TRBJ2-1; 11 nucleotides line up with TRBD2. The CDR3 length is 16 residues. After removal of 2 bases from V and 8 bases from J, the junction contained 8 bases not matched to a gene. Germline CDR1 is KGHSH and CDR2 is LQKENI.

This clone was detected a few times. In nucleotides, the CDR3 is TGTGCCAGCAGCGCAGGTTATAGCAATCAGCCCCAGCATTTT. Protein sequence: CASSAGYSNQPQHF. The chain recombines TRBV9 with TRBJ1-5; D gene unclear. Germline CDR1 is SGDLS and CDR2 is YYNGEE. The CDR3 contains 14 residues. V was shortened by 3 bases and J by 0 bases, with 7 bases between the two germline ends.

This rearrangement joins TRBV6-1 to TRBJ1-2; D gene ambiguous. CDR3 length: 14 amino acids. Germline assignment: CDR1 MNHNS and CDR2 SASEGT. Trimming pared 5 bases from V and 7 bases from J, leaving 17 bases between. CDR3 sequence reads: CASSSLWGRVGYTF. The DNA for the CDR3 is TGTGCCAGCAGTTCCCTATGGGGTCGCGTTGGCTACACCTTC.

This clone was counted a few times. The chain couples TRBV19 to TRBJ2-1; D remains unclear. The CDR3 loop spans 15 amino acids. Trimming removed 3 bases from V and 0 bases from J, with 9 bases in between. The germline gives CDR1 LNHDA, CDR2 SQIVND (reference sequence). Written as DNA, the CDR3 is TGTGCCAGTAGTATCGCTCACCGCTCCTACAATGAGCAGTTCTTC. This sequence encodes CASSIAHRSYNEQFF.

The V and J genes are TRBV5-6 and TRBJ2-3; D possibly corresponds to TRBD2 (6 bases). The V and J ends lost 3 bases and 4 bases respectively, with 15 bases between them. The CDR3 covers 15 residues. The germline gives CDR1 SGHDT, CDR2 YYEEEE. CDR3 nucleotides: TGTGCCAGCAGCTCCTACGGGAGCACGTCAGATACGCAGTATTTT. This encodes CASSSYGSTSDTQYF.

The chain links TRBV5-4 to TRBJ2-1; no reliable D call. Germline V gene data show CDR1 as SGHNT and CDR2 as YYREEE (reference sequence). There are 14 residues in the CDR3. Trimming cost V 3 bases and J 4 bases, with 11 bases left between them. For the CDR3, the DNA is TGTGCCAGCAGCTCTTGGGTGCATTACAATGAGCAGTTCTTC. Translated, it gives CASSSWVHYNEQFF.

The genes are TRBV6-1 and TRBJ1-1; no reliable D call. Germline CDR1 MNHNS, CDR2 SASEGT. V lost 6 bases, J lost 3 bases, and 11 bases lay in between. The CDR3 length is 13 residues. CDR3 nucleotide sequence: TGTGCCAGCAGCCTACTCGTATACACTGAAGCTTTCTTT. It specifies CASSLLVYTEAFF.

This rearrangement joins TRBV4-2 to TRBJ1-2; tentative D call: TRBD1 (5 bases). Germline assignment: CDR1 LGHNA and CDR2 YNFKEQ. V shed 4 bases and J shed 0 bases, with 12 bases lying between them. CDR3 length: 15 amino acids. CDR3 in amino acids: CASSRLTVTNYGYTF. In nucleotides, the CDR3 is TGTGCCAGCAGCCGCCTGACAGTGACTAACTATGGCTACACCTTC.

The V gene is TRBV18, the J gene TRBJ1-1; 11 bases align to TRBD1. The V and J ends lost 3 bases and 7 bases, in that order; junction bases with no gene match: 7. In germline, CDR1 is KGHSH, CDR2 LQKENI. The CDR3 covers 15 residues. In DNA form, the CDR3 reads TGTGCCAGCTCACCCAGAGGAGGGACAGGGGGTGAAGCTTTCTTT. This codes for CASSPRGGTGGEAFF.

This chain connects TRBV5-1 to TRBJ2-3, with a possible D match to TRBD2 (5 bases). Germline CDR1 and CDR2: SGHRS and YFSETQ. Trimming left V 0 bases short and J 2 bases short, with 13 bases between. The CDR3 totals 16 residues. CDR3 nucleotides: TGCGCCAGCAGCTTGGATGCGGGTAGAAACACAGATACGCAGTATTTT. Amino acids: CASSLDAGRNTDTQYF.

V gene TRBV28 combines with J gene TRBJ2-3; D is possibly TRBD1 (7 bases). This CDR3 contains 17 residues. The ends were cut back, 4 bases at V and 2 bases at J, with 19 bases in the middle. Germline loops: CDR1 MDHEN, CDR2 SYDVKM. The CDR3 protein is CASSSPLDREATDTQYF. Here the CDR3 DNA reads TGTGCCAGCAGTTCCCCCCTCGACAGGGAGGCCACAGATACGCAGTATTTT.

Only one count was recorded for this clone. The chain uses TRBV11-2 and TRBJ2-4; D perhaps matches TRBD1 (6 bases). The CDR3 is 14 amino acids. The germline V gene has CDR1 SGHAT and CDR2 FQNNGV. V lost 1 base and J 4 bases, leaving 8 bases between the germline ends. CDR3 protein: CASSLVQGKNIQYF. CDR3 bases: TGTGCCAGCAGCTTAGTCCAGGGGAAAAACATTCAGTACTTC.

The J gene is TRBJ2-7, the V gene TRBV11-2; 10 positions agree with TRBD1. The CDR3 totals 14 residues. V was clipped by 5 bases and J by 3 bases; unmatched bases: 4. Germline loops: CDR1 SGHAT, CDR2 FQNNGV. CDR3 sequence (DNA): TGTGCCAGCAGCAGACGGGACAGGGGCTACGAGCAGTACTTC. Protein: CASSRRDRGYEQYF.

The J gene is TRBJ2-5, the V gene TRBV30, with 8 positions matching TRBD1. The CDR3 has 13 amino acids. With V trimmed by 6 bases and J by 5 bases, 8 bases remained unmatched. Germline V gene lookup returns CDR1 GTSNPN and CDR2 SVGIG (reference sequence). DNA of the CDR3: TGTGCCTGCCTGACAGGGGAGCGTGAGACCCAGTACTTC. Encoded protein: CACLTGERETQYF. Using reference TRBV30 and TRBJ2-5 for the parts outside the CDR3, the full variable domain is SQTIHQWPATLVQPVGSPLSLECTVEGTSNPNLYWYRQAAGRGLQLLFYSVGIGQISSEVPQNLSASRPQDRQFILSSKKLLLSDSGFYLCACLTGERETQYFGPGTRLLVL.

As for this clone: In the same sample, other DNA sequences code for this CDR3. J is TRBJ2-3 and V is TRBV7-3; D is undetermined. V was shortened by 5 bases and J by 0 bases, with 3 bases between the two germline ends. CDR1 and CDR2 from the germline V gene are SGHTA and FQGTGA. This CDR3 has 12 amino acids. DNA for the CDR3: TGTGCCAGCAGCGGGAGCACAGATACGCAGTATTTT. This gives the protein CASSGSTDTQYF.

For this clone: At one boundary the junction diverges from the germline segment, which might be a read error. This CDR3 is also generated by other DNA sequences in the sample. V is TRBV4-1 and J is TRBJ2-1; 9 bases are shared with TRBD2. The CDR3 runs 16 residues. Germline V gene lookup returns CDR1 MGHRA and CDR2 YSYEKL. CDR3 protein: CASSQELAGAVNEQFF. The CDR3, as DNA: TGCGCCAGCAGTCAAGAATTAGCGGGAGCCGTCAATGAGCAGTTCTTC.

In nucleotides, the CDR3 is TGTGCCAGCAGCTTGACAGGGGCCGGGACTGAAGCTTTCTTT. This encodes CASSLTGAGTEAFF. The chain couples TRBV5-5 to TRBJ1-1; 7 bases fit TRBD1. The V segment lost 1 base and the J segment 5 bases; nucleotides outside the gene matches: 5. The CDR3 runs to 14 residues. Germline CDR1 and CDR2: SGHKS and YYEKEE (reference sequence). Looking up the rest from reference TRBV5-5 and TRBJ1-1 gives the full variable domain: DAGVTQSPTHLIKTRGQQVTLRCSPISGHKSVSWYQQVLGQGPQFIFQYYEKEERGRGNFPDRFSARQFPNYSSELNVNALLLGDSALYLCASSLTGAGTEAFFGQGTRLTVV.